These T cell receptor beta chains were read from a single sample in a study of blood T cell repertoires in COVID-19. Libraries were prepared by immunoSEQ multiplex PCR; TCRdb keeps only in-frame clonotypes and omits some of them. The table has 180,000 or so clones, 89% seen once; the top ten hold approximately 0.8%. The sequenced material came from PBMCs or T cells enriched from blood (not recorded which). These receptors were taken from a woman under 30 who had recovered from COVID-19. Each CDR3 is given with its conserved first and last residue. Each record gives: V gene, CDR3 length, clone size, D gene, J gene, CDR3 protein, CDR3 DNA. D genes are given only for firm matches. Clone size is given for some rows only: seen once, a few or many times, or a class if the clone is expanded.

V gene: TRBV7-2; CDR3 length: 15; clone size: -; D gene: -; J gene: TRBJ1-2; CDR3 protein: CASSLYQGLAYGYTF; CDR3 DNA: TGTGCCAGCAGCTTATATCAGGGTCTTGCCTATGGCTACACCTTC
V gene: TRBV28; CDR3 length: 15; clone size: -; D gene: TRBD1; J gene: TRBJ2-2; CDR3 protein: CASLLRRGQTGELFF; CDR3 DNA: TGTGCCAGCCTCCTACGCAGGGGGCAAACCGGGGAGCTGTTTTTT
V gene: TRBV19; CDR3 length: 13; clone size: -; D gene: TRBD1; J gene: TRBJ2-7; CDR3 protein: CASSGRGLNEQYF; CDR3 DNA: TGTGCCAGTAGCGGCAGGGGGCTCAACGAGCAGTACTTC
V gene: TRBV18; CDR3 length: 14; clone size: once; D gene: TRBD2; J gene: TRBJ2-1; CDR3 protein: CASSPRLADNEQFF; CDR3 DNA: TGTGCCAGCTCACCACGCCTAGCGGACAATGAGCAGTTCTTC
V gene: TRBV19; CDR3 length: 13; clone size: -; D gene: -; J gene: TRBJ2-3; CDR3 protein: CASSPPIAAVKYF; CDR3 DNA: TGTGCCAGTTCCCCTCCCATAGCGGCCGTGAAGTATTTT
V gene: TRBV7-9; CDR3 length: 15; clone size: -; D gene: TRBD1; J gene: TRBJ1-1; CDR3 protein: CASSLGQGDYTEAFF; CDR3 DNA: TGTGCCAGCAGCCTAGGACAGGGTGATTATACTGAAGCTTTCTTT
V gene: TRBV7-6; CDR3 length: 20; clone size: -; D gene: -; J gene: TRBJ2-7; CDR3 protein: CASSPQGGRAHLLYSYEQYF; CDR3 DNA: TGTGCCAGCAGCCCCCAGGGTGGCAGGGCACACTTATTGTACTCCTACGAGCAGTACTTC
V gene: TRBV28; CDR3 length: 18; clone size: -; D gene: TRBD2; J gene: TRBJ2-2; CDR3 protein: CASSLYRLAGGNTGELFF; CDR3 DNA: TGTGCCAGCAGTTTATATCGACTAGCGGGAGGGAACACCGGGGAGCTGTTTTTT
V gene: TRBV10-3; CDR3 length: 14; clone size: once; D gene: -; J gene: TRBJ2-3; CDR3 protein: CAISEGLSTDTQYF; CDR3 DNA: TGTGCCATCAGTGAGGGACTATCAACAGATACGCAGTATTTT
V gene: TRBV7-8; CDR3 length: 16; clone size: -; D gene: TRBD2; J gene: TRBJ2-7; CDR3 protein: CASSSGLAGELYEQYF; CDR3 DNA: TGTGCCAGCAGCTCCGGACTAGCGGGGGAGCTCTACGAGCAGTACTTC
V gene: TRBV4-1; CDR3 length: 17; clone size: -; D gene: TRBD1; J gene: TRBJ2-3; CDR3 protein: CASSQGIGQGAADTQYF; CDR3 DNA: TGCGCCAGCAGCCAAGGGATCGGACAGGGGGCCGCAGATACGCAGTATTTT
V gene: TRBV2; CDR3 length: 15; clone size: -; D gene: TRBD1; J gene: TRBJ2-7; CDR3 protein: CASTDPRTGAYEQYF; CDR3 DNA: TGTGCCAGCACTGATCCCCGGACAGGGGCCTACGAGCAGTACTTC
V gene: TRBV29-1; CDR3 length: 14; clone size: -; D gene: -; J gene: TRBJ2-5; CDR3 protein: CSAGGRGYQETQYF; CDR3 DNA: TGCAGCGCTGGGGGGCGGGGGTACCAAGAGACCCAGTACTTC
V gene: TRBV18; CDR3 length: 14; clone size: once; D gene: -; J gene: TRBJ1-2; CDR3 protein: CASSSFGPEGGYTF; CDR3 DNA: TGTGCCAGCTCATCCTTTGGTCCGGAGGGTGGCTACACCTTC
V gene: TRBV19; CDR3 length: 17; clone size: -; D gene: TRBD1; J gene: TRBJ1-6; CDR3 protein: CASSKRGLGTENSPLHF; CDR3 DNA: TGTGCCAGTAGTAAACGGGGCCTCGGGACAGAAAATTCACCCCTCCACTTT
V gene: TRBV27; CDR3 length: 17; clone size: -; D gene: TRBD2; J gene: TRBJ2-1; CDR3 protein: CASSPSTSGRIWDEQFF; CDR3 DNA: TGTGCCAGCAGTCCGTCGACTAGCGGGAGGATATGGGATGAGCAGTTCTTC
V gene: TRBV7-9; CDR3 length: 16; clone size: -; D gene: -; J gene: TRBJ2-7; CDR3 protein: CASSRRGDDGSYEQYF; CDR3 DNA: TGTGCCAGCAGTCGCAGAGGCGACGACGGCTCCTACGAGCAGTACTTC
V gene: TRBV27; CDR3 length: 17; clone size: -; D gene: -; J gene: TRBJ1-3; CDR3 protein: CASSLYADSSAGNTIYF; CDR3 DNA: TGTGCCAGCAGTTTATACGCCGATAGTAGTGCTGGAAACACCATATATTTT
V gene: TRBV5-1; CDR3 length: 15; clone size: -; D gene: -; J gene: TRBJ1-1; CDR3 protein: CASSLVSPGNTEAFF; CDR3 DNA: TGCGCCAGCAGCTTGGTCTCCCCTGGCAACACTGAAGCTTTCTTT
V gene: TRBV6-2/TRBV6-3; CDR3 length: 14; clone size: -; D gene: -; J gene: TRBJ1-5; CDR3 protein: CASSREGGNQPQHF; CDR3 DNA: TGTGCCAGCAGCCGCGAGGGTGGCAATCAGCCCCAGCATTTT